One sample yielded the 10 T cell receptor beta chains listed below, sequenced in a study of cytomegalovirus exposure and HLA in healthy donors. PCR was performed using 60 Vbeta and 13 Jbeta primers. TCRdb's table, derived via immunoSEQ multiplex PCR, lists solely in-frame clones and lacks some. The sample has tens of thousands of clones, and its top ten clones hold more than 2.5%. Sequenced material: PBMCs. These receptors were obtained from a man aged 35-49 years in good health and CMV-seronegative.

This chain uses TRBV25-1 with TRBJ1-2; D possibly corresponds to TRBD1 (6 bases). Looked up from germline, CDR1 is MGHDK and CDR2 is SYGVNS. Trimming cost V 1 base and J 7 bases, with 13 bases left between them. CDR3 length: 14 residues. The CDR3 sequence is CASSESGGWAGYTF. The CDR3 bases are TGTGCCAGCAGTGAATCGGGGGGCTGGGCTGGCTACACCTTC.

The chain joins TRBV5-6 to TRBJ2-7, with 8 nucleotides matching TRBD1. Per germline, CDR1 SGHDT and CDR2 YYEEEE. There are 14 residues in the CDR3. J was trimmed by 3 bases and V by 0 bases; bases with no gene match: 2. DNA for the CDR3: TGTGCCAGCAGCTTGGGACAGGGGATCTACGAGCAGTACTTC. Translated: CASSLGQGIYEQYF.

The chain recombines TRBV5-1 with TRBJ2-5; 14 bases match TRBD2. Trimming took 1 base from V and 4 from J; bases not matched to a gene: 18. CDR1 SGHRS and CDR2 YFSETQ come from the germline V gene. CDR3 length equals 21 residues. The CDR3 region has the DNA TGCGCCAGCAGCTTGTTGGCGGGGATCGGGACTAGCGGGGGCCTAAGAGAGACCCAGTACTTC. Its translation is CASSLLAGIGTSGGLRETQYF.

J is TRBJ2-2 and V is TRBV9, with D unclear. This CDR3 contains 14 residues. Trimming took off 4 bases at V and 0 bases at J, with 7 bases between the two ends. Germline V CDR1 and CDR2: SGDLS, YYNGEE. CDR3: CASSMTPNTGELFF. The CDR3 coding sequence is TGTGCCAGCAGCATGACTCCGAACACCGGGGAGCTGTTTTTT.

The CDR3 sequence is CASSEQISYNSPLHF. The CDR3 coding sequence is TGTGCCAGCAGCGAACAGATCTCCTATAATTCACCCCTCCACTTT. The chain recombines TRBV9 with TRBJ1-6, with D uncertain. Trimming cost V 3 bases and J 0 bases, with 7 bases left between them. The CDR3 is 15 amino acids. CDR1 and CDR2 (germline): SGDLS, YYNGEE.

The CDR3 protein is CASKTGTSTDTQYF. DNA of the CDR3: TGTGCCAGTAAAACCGGGACTAGCACAGATACGCAGTATTTT. This chain links TRBV2 with TRBJ2-3, with D possibly being TRBD2 (6 bases). Trimming shortened V by 9 bases and J by 0 bases, and 13 bases separated the two germline ends. CDR1 is SNHLY and CDR2 is FYNNEI in the germline V gene. CDR3 length: 14 residues.

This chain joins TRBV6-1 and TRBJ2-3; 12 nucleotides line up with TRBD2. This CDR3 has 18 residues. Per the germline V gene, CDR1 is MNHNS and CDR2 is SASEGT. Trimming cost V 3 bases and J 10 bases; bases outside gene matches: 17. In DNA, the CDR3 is TGTGCCAGCAGTGATGCCCAAGTCCTAGCGGGGGGGAGAATTGCGCAGTATTTT. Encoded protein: CASSDAQVLAGGRIAQYF.

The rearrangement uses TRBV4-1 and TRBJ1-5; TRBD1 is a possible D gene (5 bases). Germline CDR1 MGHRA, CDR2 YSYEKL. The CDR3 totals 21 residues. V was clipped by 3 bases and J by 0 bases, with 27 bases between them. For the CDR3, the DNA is TGCGCCAGCAGCCACAGCCCCAGGACACTTTCGACCATTCATAGCAATCAGCCCCAGCATTTT. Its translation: CASSHSPRTLSTIHSNQPQHF.

CDR3 protein: CASSANSGALYEQYF. CDR3 bases: TGTGCCAGCAGTGCGAATAGCGGGGCCCTCTACGAGCAGTACTTC. J is TRBJ2-7 and V is TRBV6-1; 8 bases are a match to TRBD2. Germline CDR1 reads MNHNS; CDR2 reads SASEGT. The CDR3 contains 15 residues. J was trimmed by 3 bases and V by 4 bases; bases with no gene match: 8.

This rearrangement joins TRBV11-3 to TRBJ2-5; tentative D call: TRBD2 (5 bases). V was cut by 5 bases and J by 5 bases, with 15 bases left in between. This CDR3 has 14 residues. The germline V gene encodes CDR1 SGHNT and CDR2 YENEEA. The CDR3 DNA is TGTGCCAGCAGCCCCGAACGGGGATCGGAGACCCAGTACTTC. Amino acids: CASSPERGSETQYF. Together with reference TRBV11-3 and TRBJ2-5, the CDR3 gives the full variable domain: EAGVVQSPRYKIIEKKQPVAFWCNPISGHNTLYWYLQNLGQGPELLIRYENEEAVDDSQLPKDRFSAERLKGVDSTLKIQPAELGDSAVYLCASSPERGSETQYFGPGTRLLVL.